Below, one TCR beta chain is given with its context. This sample was taken from a study of chronic HIV infection and antiretroviral therapy. The CDR3 has 13 residues. Germline V gene sequence: CDR1 LNHNV, CDR2 YYDKDF (reference sequence). The V segment lost 4 bases and the J segment 6 bases; nucleotides outside the gene matches: 2. TCRdb used MiXCR to reprocess the 5' RACE reads, holding one entry per CDR3 protein. In the table there are 30,000 to 45,000 distinct CDR3 sequences, approximately 7.4% of which are singletons. The rearrangement joins TRBV15 to TRBJ2-2, with 7 bases identical to TRBD2. This receptor was obtained from an adult who had HIV and had not received antiretroviral therapy, or was an uninfected healthy control (not recorded which). The sequenced sample was peripheral blood. The CDR3 reads CATSKGRAGELFF. The CDR3 DNA reads as TGTGCCACCAGCAAGGGGAGGGCCGGGGAGCTGTTTTTT.